This T cell receptor (beta chain) came from a study of a mutant IDH1 vaccine in newly diagnosed glioma. Remarks on this clone: Its antigen is unidentified.

Clones were sequenced by immunoSEQ multiplex PCR, and TCRdb holds only the in-frame ones, with some missing. The sample carries roughly 22,000 clones, 82% recorded once. Germline assignment: CDR1 SGHRS and CDR2 YFSETQ. The CDR3 has 15 residues. Deletions cut 0 bases from V and 0 bases from J, with 6 bases between. Time point here: week 47, end of study. Vaccination comprised doses that each held 300 ug of mutant IDH1 20-mer peptide, plus topical imiquimod. The receptor comes from a middle-aged man with glioma. Some clones in this sample may be carry-over from other donors' samples. The material was PBMCs, obtained from a glioma patient whose treatment included an IDH1 peptide vaccine. V and J are TRBV5-1 and TRBJ2-2; D is uncertain. In DNA form, the CDR3 reads TGCGCCAGCAGCTTGGGTGCGGCGAACACCGGGGAGCTGTTTTTT. Its protein product is CASSLGAANTGELFF.